Below, one T cell receptor beta chain is given with its context. Its antigen is currently unknown. The ends were cut back, 1 base at V and 1 base at J, with 1 base in the middle. Germline assignment: CDR1 KGHSH and CDR2 LQKENI. The CDR3 runs 13 residues. This sample was taken from a study of OX40 agonist ivuxolimab in advanced cancers. TCRdb's copy holds only in-frame clones and misses some; the assay was immunoSEQ multiplex PCR. Of 50,000 to 75,000 clones in the sample, around 86% were seen once. Notes on the study in general: The specificity for antigen of the expanded peripheral T cells was not determined. Low levels of normalized T-cell clonal expansion also appeared in some nonresponders.

The sequencing here drew on CD4+ or CD8+ T cells sorted from blood, taken in a trial of the OX40 agonist ivuxolimab. This receptor was taken from an adult with an advanced solid tumor such as melanoma, head and neck, liver or kidney cancer. The chain links TRBV18 to TRBJ2-2; D gene ambiguous. CDR3 amino acids: CASSPQNTGELFF. The CDR3 region has the DNA TGTGCCAGCTCACCACAGAACACCGGGGAGCTGTTTTTT.